The 29 T cell receptor beta chains presented below share a single source sample, sequenced in a study of shared clonotypes between healthy human individuals. The naive CD8 subset, CD45RO-negative cells positively selected for CCR7, excluded terminally differentiated effector memory CD45RA+ cells. The repertoire was sequenced with immunoSEQ multiplex PCR; TCRdb's copy has only in-frame clones and lacks some. This sample carries about 820,000 clones, 80% to 95% of them seen once, and the ten largest clones take approximately 25%. Sequenced material: naive CD8+ T cells sorted from blood. All receptors come from a young man in good health.

The chain links TRBV28 to TRBJ1-3; D remains unclear. The CDR3 covers 13 residues. Germline V gene sequence: CDR1 MDHEN, CDR2 SYDVKM. Trimming stripped 1 base from V and 3 bases from J, with 4 bases between. Here the CDR3 DNA reads TGTGCCAGCAGTTTATCTGGTGGAAACACCATATATTTT. Translating gives CASSLSGGNTIYF.

The chain couples TRBV25-1 to TRBJ2-2; D uncertain. The germline CDR1 and CDR2 sequences are MGHDK and SYGVNS. V lost 1 base and J 13 bases, leaving 25 bases between the germline ends. This CDR3 has 17 amino acids. This chain's CDR3 is CASSESQQLPTPGGLFF. For the CDR3, the DNA is TGTGCCAGCAGTGAATCCCAACAGCTCCCCACCCCTGGTGGGCTGTTTTTT.

The chain employs TRBV27 and TRBJ2-1; TRBD1 matches at 8 bases. Germline loops: CDR1 MNHEY, CDR2 SMNVEV (reference sequence). With V trimmed by 5 bases and J by 6 bases, 6 bases remained unmatched. This CDR3 comprises 14 residues. CDR3 nucleotides: TGTGCCAGCAGTGCCTCCGGGACAGGCAATGAGCAGTTCTTC. Encoded protein: CASSASGTGNEQFF.

A remark on this clone: Additional DNA sequences in this sample encode the identical CDR3. The genes are TRBV27 and TRBJ2-7, with D uncertain. The CDR3 is made up of 11 amino acids. Germline-derived CDR1 and CDR2 are MNHEY and SMNVEV (reference sequence). Trimming removed 5 bases from V and 7 bases from J, with 9 bases in between. For the CDR3, the DNA is TGTGCCAGCAGTAAGGGAAGAGAGCAGTACTTC. Translated, it gives CASSKGREQYF.

In its sample, this clone was seen a few times. Distinct nucleotide sequences in the sample also encode this CDR3. The V and J genes are TRBV28 and TRBJ2-7; D unresolved. The germline gives CDR1 MDHEN, CDR2 SYDVKM. V was pared by 6 bases and J by 3 bases, with 6 bases between. The CDR3 is 11 amino acids. CDR3 sequence (DNA): TGTGCCAGCAGCAGAAACTACGAGCAGTACTTC. Translating gives CASSRNYEQYF.

V is TRBV4-1 and J is TRBJ2-2; TRBD1 agrees at 7 bases. CDR1 is MGHRA, CDR2 YSYEKL, per germline. Germline trimming cut 5 bases from V and 6 bases from J; bases unmatched to any gene: 6. The CDR3 has 14 residues. The CDR3 DNA reads as TGCGCCAGCAGCGACAGGGTCGGGGCCGGGGAGCTGTTTTTT. It specifies CASSDRVGAGELFF.

This rearrangement joins TRBV19 to TRBJ1-5; D gene uncertain. The CDR3 sequence is 15 residues long. Per the germline V gene, CDR1 is LNHDA and CDR2 is SQIVND (reference sequence). V dropped 4 bases and J dropped 1 base, with 11 bases sitting between them. The CDR3 loop reads CASSTSAYSNQPQHF. CDR3 nucleotide sequence: TGTGCCAGTAGTACCTCAGCGTACAGCAATCAGCCCCAGCATTTT. Supplemented by reference TRBV19 and TRBJ1-5, the full variable domain reads DGGITQSPKYLFRKEGQNVTLSCEQNLNHDAMYWYRQDPGQGLRLIYYSQIVNDFQKGDIAEGYSVSREKKESFPLTVTSAQKNPTAFYLCASSTSAYSNQPQHFGDGTRLSIL.

J is TRBJ2-1 and V is TRBV4-1, with 7 bases lining up with TRBD2. CDR3 length: 18 amino acids. Unmatched junction bases numbered 9, after V lost 0 bases and J lost 1 base. Germline CDR1 and CDR2: MGHRA and YSYEKL. CDR3 sequence (DNA): TGCGCCAGCAGCCAAGATGAGGCGGGAGTTTTGTCCTACAATGAGCAGTTCTTC. This translates into CASSQDEAGVLSYNEQFF.

The chain recombines TRBV30 with TRBJ1-2; tentative D call: TRBD1 (6 bases). Germline lookup yields CDR1 GTSNPN and CDR2 SVGIG (reference sequence). CDR3 length equals 13 residues. V was cut by 6 bases and J by 7 bases, with 18 bases left in between. CDR3 sequence: CACIRGRGGGYTF. The CDR3 DNA follows: TGTGCCTGCATTCGGGGCAGGGGAGGTGGCTACACCTTC.

This clone was counted a single time. The rearrangement links TRBV21-1 to TRBJ2-7; the D segment call TRBD2 is taken from the table without a DNA check. TRBV21-1 constitutes a pseudogene. CDR3 length: 17 amino acids. The CDR3 loop reads CASGGLAGGPPNYEQYF. CDR3 sequence (DNA): TGTGCCAGCGGGGGACTAGCGGGAGGTCCTCCCAACTACGAGCAGTACTTC.

The sample holds a few counts of this clone. This chain joins TRBV5-1 and TRBJ1-1; D gene ambiguous. CDR3 length equals 11 residues. Trimming took off 7 bases at V and 4 bases at J, with 8 bases between the two ends. Germline V gene data show CDR1 as SGHRS and CDR2 as YFSETQ. The CDR3 is CASRVGTEAFF. CDR3 in DNA: TGCGCCAGCCGGGTCGGCACTGAAGCTTTCTTT.

V and J are TRBV4-2 and TRBJ2-1, with TRBD2 as a possible D gene (5 bases). Germline V gene lookup returns CDR1 LGHNA and CDR2 YNFKEQ. This CDR3 comprises 14 residues. Trimming shortened V by 1 base and J by 10 bases, and 14 bases separated the two germline ends. The DNA for the CDR3 is TGTGCCAGCAGCCAAGCACTTGGAGAGCGGGAGCAGTTCTTC. Translating gives CASSQALGEREQFF.

J is TRBJ1-2 and V is TRBV4-1; 7 bases fit TRBD1. The J segment lost 4 bases and the V segment lost 3 bases, leaving 14 bases of the junction unmatched. This CDR3 contains 17 residues. CDR1 and CDR2 from the germline V gene are MGHRA and YSYEKL. The DNA of the CDR3 is TGCGCCAGCAGCCACACGGTCCGGACAGGAAAGGGCTATGGCTACACCTTC. Translating it yields CASSHTVRTGKGYGYTF.

This clone was observed once. V usage is TRBV9 and J usage is TRBJ1-5, with a weak D call TRBD1 (6 bases). The CDR3 is made up of 18 amino acids. Germline V gene sequence: CDR1 SGDLS, CDR2 YYNGEE. Trimming took off 4 bases at V and 1 base at J, with 21 bases between the two ends. The CDR3 DNA reads as TGTGCCAGCAGCCGAGGGCAGGGGTCCCCCTTGAGCAATCAGCCCCAGCATTTT. Its protein is CASSRGQGSPLSNQPQHF.

In its sample, this clone was seen a few times. Different DNA sequences within this sample yield the same CDR3. The CDR3: CASSEGDSSYEQYF. CDR3 coding DNA: TGTGCCAGCAGTGAAGGGGACAGCTCCTACGAGCAGTACTTC. The chain carries TRBV6-1 and TRBJ2-7; TRBD1 matches 7 bases. CDR3 size: 14 residues. V shed 1 base and J 0 bases; nucleotides not matched to a gene: 0. CDR1 and CDR2 (germline): MNHNS, SASEGT.

In this sample, this clone turned up once. This rearrangement joins TRBV27 to TRBJ2-2; weak D call: TRBD2 (5 bases). The CDR3 has 13 amino acids. V was trimmed by 5 bases and J by 4 bases, leaving 8 bases between them. The germline V gene has CDR1 MNHEY and CDR2 SMNVEV (reference sequence). The CDR3 loop reads CASSPAGTGELFF. Here the CDR3 DNA reads TGTGCCAGCAGTCCCGCGGGCACCGGGGAGCTGTTTTTT.

The gene calls are TRBV7-9 and TRBJ1-1, with 9 positions matching TRBD1. V dropped 5 bases and J dropped 4; count of bases not matched to a gene: 11. The germline CDR1 and CDR2 sequences are SEHNR and FQNEAQ (reference sequence). The CDR3 contains 16 residues. CDR3 bases: TGTGCCAGCAGCCCCAACAGGGGGCAAGCTGGCACTGAAGCTTTCTTT. This codes for CASSPNRGQAGTEAFF.

J is TRBJ2-3 and V is TRBV9, with a tentative D call TRBD2 (6 bases). CDR1 is SGDLS, CDR2 YYNGEE, per germline. V lost 7 bases and J lost 2, with 11 bases in between. The CDR3 extends over 13 amino acids. The CDR3 sequence: CASGGWNTDTQYF. CDR3 nucleotides: TGTGCCAGCGGAGGGTGGAACACAGATACGCAGTATTTT.

CDR3 DNA sequence: TGTGCCAGCTCACCACCTACAGGGAACGAGCAGTACTTC. Protein: CASSPPTGNEQYF. The chain uses TRBV18 and TRBJ2-7; TRBD1 is a possible D gene (6 bases). The V gene lost 0 bases and the J gene lost 5 bases, with 8 bases spanning the gap. The CDR3 is made up of 13 amino acids. From germline, CDR1 is KGHSH and CDR2 LQKENI.

CDR3 sequence: CASSLFGPVGDTQYF. In DNA form, the CDR3 reads TGTGCCAGCAGTCTTTTTGGTCCGGTTGGGGATACGCAGTATTTT. The rearrangement uses TRBV27 and TRBJ2-3; D is uncertain. The ends were cut back, 5 bases at V and 6 bases at J, with 18 bases in the middle. The CDR3 covers 15 residues. Germline CDR1 and CDR2: MNHEY and SMNVEV (reference sequence).

This chain connects TRBV10-1 to TRBJ2-1, with D possibly matching TRBD1 (5 bases). Trimming stripped 3 bases from V and 4 bases from J, with 16 bases between. Germline V lookup: CDR1 WNHNN, CDR2 SYGVQD (reference sequence). The CDR3 is 16 amino acids. The CDR3 sequence is CASSDQGWRVYNEQFF. CDR3 sequence (DNA): TGCGCCAGCAGTGACCAGGGTTGGCGCGTTTACAATGAGCAGTTCTTC.

V gene TRBV15 combines with J gene TRBJ2-6, with 9 bases identical to TRBD1. From germline, CDR1 is LNHNV and CDR2 YYDKDF (reference sequence). V gave up 0 bases and J gave up 11 bases; unmatched junction bases: 5. This CDR3 is 15 amino acids long. CDR3 sequence reads: CATSREGQGLHVLTF. The CDR3 region has the DNA TGTGCCACCAGCAGAGAAGGACAGGGGTTACACGTCCTGACTTTC.

The chain couples TRBV5-1 to TRBJ2-7; 8 bases are shared with TRBD1. The germline gives CDR1 SGHRS, CDR2 YFSETQ. Trimming cost V 0 bases and J 1 base; bases outside gene matches: 12. The CDR3 sequence is 18 residues long. Written as DNA, the CDR3 is TGCGCCAGCAGCTTGGCCGCTTCCGGGACAGGAATTTCCTACGAGCAGTACTTC. This encodes CASSLAASGTGISYEQYF.

V gene TRBV27 combines with J gene TRBJ2-2; D remains unclear. Per the germline V gene, CDR1 is MNHEY and CDR2 is SMNVEV (reference sequence). The V end lost 1 base, the J end lost 2 bases, and 8 bases lay between the germline ends. The CDR3 covers 15 residues. For the CDR3, the DNA is TGTGCCAGCAGTTTATTCGGAGCTAACACCGGGGAGCTGTTTTTT. Its protein product is CASSLFGANTGELFF.

The chain joins TRBV14 to TRBJ2-3; no firm D call. Germline CDR1 is SGHDN and CDR2 is FVKESK. The V end was cut by 1 base, the J end by 0 bases, with 17 bases between. The length of the CDR3 is 18 residues. The CDR3 region is CASSQGGVVRPSTDTQYF. Written as DNA, the CDR3 is TGTGCCAGCAGCCAAGGTGGAGTGGTCCGTCCGAGCACAGATACGCAGTATTTT.

The V call is TRBV7-2, the J call TRBJ2-1, with 7 bases identical to TRBD1. V shed 5 bases and J 2 bases; nucleotides not matched to a gene: 6. Per germline, CDR1 SGHTA and CDR2 FQGNSA. CDR3 length: 15 residues. The CDR3 bases are TGTGCCAGCAGCCGCTATCAGGGGGCCTACAATGAGCAGTTCTTC. Translating it yields CASSRYQGAYNEQFF.

The chain recombines TRBV27 with TRBJ2-2; a possible D gene is TRBD2 (6 bases). Germline CDR1 is MNHEY and CDR2 is SMNVEV (reference sequence). Trimming took 3 bases from V and 5 from J, leaving 10 bases between them. CDR3 length: 14 amino acids. CDR3 loop: CASSLGGGTGELFF. In nucleotides, the CDR3 is TGTGCCAGCAGTTTGGGGGGAGGTACCGGGGAGCTGTTTTTT.

This chain links TRBV28 with TRBJ2-6; 10 nucleotides align to TRBD1. Germline CDR1 MDHEN, CDR2 SYDVKM. V trimming: 5 bases; J trimming: 4 bases; junction bases outside the gene matches: 11. The CDR3 runs 18 residues. The CDR3 reads CASSRRDRGRSGANVLTF. The CDR3 bases are TGTGCCAGCAGTCGCCGGGACAGGGGAAGATCCGGGGCCAACGTCCTGACTTTC.

This rearrangement joins TRBV28 to TRBJ2-3, with D possibly matching TRBD1 (6 bases). The CDR3 length is 15 residues. V shed 2 bases and J shed 2 bases, with 11 bases lying between them. Germline V lookup: CDR1 MDHEN, CDR2 SYDVKM. The CDR3 sequence: CASSLTHRDTDTQYF. The CDR3 nucleotides are TGTGCCAGCAGTTTAACCCACAGGGACACAGATACGCAGTATTTT.